This T cell receptor (beta chain) is from a study of CD8 T cells in Susac syndrome (dated by TCRdb to between 2017 and 2020). In terms of the full investigation: Repertoire sequencing was used to test whether CD8+ T cell activation and differentiation in Susac syndrome was antigen driven. The investigation overall reported the following: The number of individuals in the TCR sequencing and HLA analysis was recognized as being relatively small.

Peripheral blood CD8+ and CD4+ T cells from healthy donors, Susac syndrome patients and multiple sclerosis patients were profiled using high-throughput TCR beta sequencing. The multiple sclerosis controls were treatment-naive patients who had stable or active relapsing-remitting disease and met the revised McDonald criteria. CD8+ TEMRA cells were enriched by FACS, while bulk CD8+ and CD4+ T cells were purified by magnetic negative isolation. Blood was collected in EDTA tubes and processed within 24 hours, with PBMCs isolated through density gradient centrifugation. PBMCs intended for TCR sequencing were cryopreserved in liquid nitrogen and were subsequently thawed in a 37 degrees C water bath. The sorted or isolated CD4+, CD8+ and CD8+ TEMRA cells reached a purity of at least 90%. Turning to this clonotype: The clone's antigen remains unknown. Base qualities are not provided; no much larger clone lies one nucleotide away.

In the germline V gene, CDR1 corresponds to MNHNS and CDR2 to SASEGT. The V end loses 6 bases and the J end loses 7 bases, and a stretch of 7 bases separates them. The CDR3, from cysteine to phenylalanine, totals 12 residues. The only DNA kept is the CDR3, 36 bases in frame from the first base. RNA was extracted using the RNeasy kit, and about 0.45 to 1 ug of the RNA was reverse transcribed with random hexamers. The immunoSEQ multiplex PCR assay, covering 54 Vbeta and 13 Jbeta segments, was used to amplify TCR beta CDR3 regions. PCR amplification bias was corrected using a synthetic template baseline for primer optimization and computational correction. Per the authors' processing: Reads were annotated to V, D and J genes according to IMGT and were analyzed with immunoSEQ Analyzer, with only productive sequences retained. To calculate clonality, Shannon entropy was normalized by log2 of the number of productive unique sequences and then subtracted from one. For each patient and control, public and private clones were evaluated within the 100 most prevalent clones. Susac-specific clones were defined as absent from healthy and MS cohorts, 1052 published viral clones and other ImmuneACCESS disease sequences. TCRdb itself trimmed the public reads at Q25 with fastp, ran MiXCR and retained productive beta chains. Rows are combined by CDR3 protein, so each entry shows the most common genes and DNA. These V and J calls are TCRdb output, not the study's own analysis. The sample table holds a few hundred thousand distinct CDR3 sequences, of which just over 90% were seen once. Of the sample, 0.065% to 0.08% falls within the top ten clones.

The source material was CD4+ T cells from PBMCs. This clonotype was sampled from a human donor with multiple sclerosis. The chain is encoded by TRBV6-1 joined to TRBJ1-6; tentative D gene TRBD1, with 5 bases matching. The CDR3 protein sequence reads: CASRGPNSPLHF. The nucleotide sequence is TGTGCCAGCAGGGGGCCCAATTCACCCCTCCACTTT.